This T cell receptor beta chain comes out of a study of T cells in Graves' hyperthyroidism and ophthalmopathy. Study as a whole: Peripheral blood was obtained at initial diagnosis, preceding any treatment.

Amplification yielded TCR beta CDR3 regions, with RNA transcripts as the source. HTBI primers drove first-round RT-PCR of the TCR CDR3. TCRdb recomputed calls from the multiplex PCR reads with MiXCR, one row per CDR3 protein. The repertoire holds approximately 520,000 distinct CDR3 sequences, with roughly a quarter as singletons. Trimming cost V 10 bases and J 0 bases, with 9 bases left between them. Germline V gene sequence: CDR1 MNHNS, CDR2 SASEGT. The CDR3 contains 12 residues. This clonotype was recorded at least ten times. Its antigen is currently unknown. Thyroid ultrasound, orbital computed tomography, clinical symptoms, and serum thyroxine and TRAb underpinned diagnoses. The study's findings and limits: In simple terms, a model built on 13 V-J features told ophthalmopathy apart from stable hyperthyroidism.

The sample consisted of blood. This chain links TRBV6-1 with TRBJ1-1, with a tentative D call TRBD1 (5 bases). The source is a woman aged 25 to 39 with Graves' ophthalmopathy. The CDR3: CATRDLNTEAFF. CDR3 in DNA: TGTGCCACCCGGGACTTGAACACTGAAGCTTTCTTT.